Listed here are 30 T cell receptor beta chains from one sample, sequenced in a study of blood T cell repertoires in COVID-19. TCRdb's copy holds only in-frame clones and misses some; the assay was immunoSEQ multiplex PCR. This sample has over 250,000 clones; around nine tenths occur once, and the top ten carry about 10%. Specimen: peripheral blood. All receptors come from a middle-aged man who had recovered from COVID-19.

V is TRBV6-5 and J is TRBJ2-7, with a possible D match to TRBD1 (5 bases). CDR1 and CDR2 from the germline V gene are MNHEY and SVGAGI. V lost 7 bases, J lost 7 bases, and 23 bases lay in between. The length of the CDR3 is 15 residues. CDR3 region: CASTPSGMGFREQYF. CDR3 sequence (DNA): TGTGCCAGCACCCCCTCAGGGATGGGCTTTAGGGAGCAGTACTTC.

This chain connects TRBV27 to TRBJ2-7; 11 nucleotides line up with TRBD2. The V segment lost 6 bases and the J segment 2 bases; nucleotides outside the gene matches: 6. In germline, CDR1 is MNHEY, CDR2 SMNVEV (reference sequence). The length of the CDR3 is 15 residues. CDR3 in amino acids: CASRTGTSGAYEQYF. Here the CDR3 DNA reads TGTGCCAGCAGAACCGGGACTAGCGGTGCCTACGAGCAGTACTTC.

The V gene is TRBV2, the J gene TRBJ2-1; 8 nucleotides match TRBD1. V trimming: 3 bases; J trimming: 6 bases; junction bases outside the gene matches: 7. The CDR3 loop spans 15 amino acids. The germline gives CDR1 SNHLY, CDR2 FYNNEI. CDR3 sequence: CASSDRTGRLNEQFF. In DNA form, the CDR3 reads TGTGCCAGCAGTGACAGGACAGGGCGTCTCAATGAGCAGTTCTTC.

This chain links TRBV6-5 with TRBJ1-1; D perhaps matches TRBD1 (5 bases). Germline V CDR1 and CDR2: MNHEY, SVGAGI. Trimming took 2 bases from V and 4 from J, leaving 11 bases between them. CDR3 length: 14 amino acids. The chain's CDR3 is CASSYGDRTTEAFF. In DNA form, the CDR3 reads TGTGCCAGCAGTTACGGAGACAGAACCACTGAAGCTTTCTTT.

The V and J genes are TRBV6-2 or TRBV6-3 and TRBJ2-7; D is possibly TRBD2 (6 bases). Germline V gene sequence: CDR1 MNHEY, CDR2 SVGEGT. Trimming removed 6 bases from V and 4 bases from J, with 16 bases in between. The length of the CDR3 is 14 residues. CDR3 sequence reads: CASSHPGTVYEQYF. The DNA of the CDR3 is TGTGCCAGCAGCCACCCCGGGACTGTGTACGAGCAGTACTTC.

The chain links TRBV30 to TRBJ2-7; D is ambiguous. The CDR3 covers 13 residues. Trimming took 5 bases from V and 2 from J, leaving 13 bases between them. Germline V gene data show CDR1 as GTSNPN and CDR2 as SVGIG (reference sequence). The DNA of the CDR3 is TGTGCCTGGCGAGATTGGCTCACCTACGAGCAGTACTTC. This translates into CAWRDWLTYEQYF.

V gene TRBV4-1 combines with J gene TRBJ2-5, with D tentatively TRBD1 (6 bases). Germline CDR1 reads MGHRA; CDR2 reads YSYEKL. Trimming stripped 3 bases from V and 6 bases from J, with 20 bases between. The CDR3 covers 16 residues. CDR3 region: CASSHLVGAHRKTQYF. The CDR3, as DNA: TGCGCCAGCAGCCACCTCGTGGGGGCGCATAGAAAGACCCAGTACTTC.

As DNA, the CDR3 is TGTGCCAGCAGCGGGGGGGCGGATGAGCAGTTCTTC. It specifies CASSGGADEQFF. The V call is TRBV3-1 (or the pseudogene TRBV3-2), the J call TRBJ2-1; a possible D gene is TRBD2 (7 bases). CDR3 length: 12 residues. Per the germline V gene, CDR1 is LGHDT and CDR2 is YNNKEL (reference sequence). With 5 bases removed from V and 8 bases from J, the gap between germline ends came to 10 bases.

This clone was counted many times. The J gene is TRBJ1-1, the V gene TRBV12-3 or TRBV12-4; 7 nucleotides align to TRBD1. V lost 6 bases and J lost 4; bases outside the gene matches: 2. The CDR3 has 12 amino acids. CDR3 residues: CASRSGGTEAFF. Here the CDR3 DNA reads TGTGCCAGCAGGTCAGGGGGCACTGAAGCTTTCTTT.

This chain connects TRBV12-5 to TRBJ1-3; 9 bases line up with TRBD1. V was pared by 6 bases and J by 4 bases, with 4 bases of the junction left unmatched. Germline-derived CDR1 and CDR2 are LGHNT and FRNRAP. The CDR3 consists of 14 residues. CDR3 DNA: TGTGCTAGTGGCCTCGGGACAGGGGGAAACACCATATATTTT. Translation: CASGLGTGGNTIYF. Drawing the rest from reference TRBV12-5 and TRBJ1-3, the complete variable domain is DARVTQTPRHKVTEMGQEVTMRCQPILGHNTVFWYRQTMMQGLELLAYFRNRAPLDDSGMPKDRFSAEMPDATLATLKIQPSEPRDSAVYFCASGLGTGGNTIYFGEGSWLTVV.

The V call is TRBV5-1, the J call TRBJ1-1; D is possibly TRBD1 (5 bases). The CDR3 length is 14 residues. V lost 0 bases, J lost 4 bases, and 10 bases lay in between. Germline loops: CDR1 SGHRS, CDR2 YFSETQ. This CDR3 is CASSLVVGPTEAFF. Here the CDR3 DNA reads TGCGCCAGCAGCTTGGTCGTGGGGCCCACTGAAGCTTTCTTT. Looking up the rest from reference TRBV5-1 and TRBJ1-1 gives the full variable domain: KAGVTQTPRYLIKTRGQQVTLSCSPISGHRSVSWYQQTPGQGLQFLFEYFSETQRNKGNFPGRFSGRQFSNSRSEMNVSTLELGDSALYLCASSLVVGPTEAFFGQGTRLTVV.

This chain uses TRBV11-2 with TRBJ2-3; perhaps TRBD1 as D (5 bases). This CDR3 spans 15 amino acids. CDR1 and CDR2 (germline): SGHAT, FQNNGV. V dropped 5 bases and J dropped 0 bases, with 12 bases sitting between them. CDR3 sequence: CASSSGAESTDTQYF. The CDR3 nucleotides read TGTGCCAGCAGCAGTGGGGCAGAGAGCACAGATACGCAGTATTTT.

The chain joins TRBV3-1 (or the pseudogene TRBV3-2) to TRBJ2-1; the D is unclear. CDR1 is LGHDT, CDR2 YNNKEL, per germline (reference sequence). This CDR3 spans 15 amino acids. V was cut by 2 bases and J by 4 bases, with 12 bases left in between. CDR3 amino acids: CASSQTGFPYNEQFF. The CDR3 DNA sequence: TGTGCCAGCAGCCAAACCGGGTTTCCGTACAATGAGCAGTTCTTC.

Of note for this clone: Mismatch with germline at one junction end may stem from a read error. The genes are TRBV5-6 and TRBJ1-6, with D possibly matching TRBD1 (6 bases). CDR3 length: 11 residues. Per germline, CDR1 SGHDT and CDR2 YYEEEE. CDR3: CASSSDRRTKF. CDR3 nucleotide sequence: TGTGCCAGCAGCTCCGACAGGAGAACAAAATTT.

This chain joins TRBV18 and TRBJ2-3; the D gene is possibly TRBD2 (6 bases). This CDR3 is 14 amino acids long. Trimming stripped 3 bases from V and 1 base from J, with 8 bases between. Germline V gene sequence: CDR1 KGHSH, CDR2 LQKENI. DNA for the CDR3: TGTGCCAGCTCACCTTCTAGCGGCACAGATACGCAGTATTTT. It encodes CASSPSSGTDTQYF.

This chain links TRBV11-1 with TRBJ2-1; D ambiguous. The germline gives CDR1 SGHAT, CDR2 FQDESV (reference sequence). The CDR3 extends over 15 amino acids. V dropped 5 bases and J dropped 0 bases, with 11 bases sitting between them. This chain's CDR3 is CASSPELSSYNEQFF. CDR3 coding DNA: TGTGCCAGCAGCCCGGAGCTGAGCTCCTACAATGAGCAGTTCTTC.

Of note for this clone: The sample carries other DNA sequences with the same CDR3. CDR3 protein: CSATGSSYEQYF. CDR3 nucleotides: TGCAGCGCGACAGGATCCTCCTACGAGCAGTACTTC. The gene calls are TRBV29-1 and TRBJ2-7, with a weak D call TRBD1 (6 bases). Germline V CDR1 and CDR2: SQVTM, ANQGSEA. Trimming pared 7 bases from V and 0 bases from J, leaving 10 bases between. The CDR3 extends over 12 amino acids.

The V and J genes are TRBV18 and TRBJ2-3, with 7 bases aligning to TRBD2. Germline-derived CDR1 and CDR2 are KGHSH and LQKENI. CDR3 size: 15 residues. V was pared by 3 bases and J by 2 bases, with 5 bases of the junction left unmatched. The CDR3 region has the DNA TGTGCCAGCTCACCTCAACTAGCGCCCACAGATACGCAGTATTTT. Its protein product is CASSPQLAPTDTQYF.

V gene TRBV7-9 combines with J gene TRBJ2-5; 12 nucleotides agree with TRBD2. V shed 5 bases, J shed 4 bases, and the junction held 8 bases outside the gene matches. This CDR3 is built from 16 residues. The germline CDR1 and CDR2 sequences are SEHNR and FQNEAQ (reference sequence). As DNA, the CDR3 is TGTGCCAGCAGCGACCCAGGACTAGCGGGGAGAGAGACCCAGTACTTC. Residues: CASSDPGLAGRETQYF.

The chain carries TRBV29-1 and TRBJ2-2; 8 positions agree with TRBD1. V lost 5 bases, J lost 1 base, and 3 bases stayed unmatched. From germline, CDR1 is SQVTM and CDR2 ANQGSEA. The CDR3 extends over 14 amino acids. The CDR3 DNA reads TGCAGCGTTAGGGACAGGAGGAACACCGGGGAGCTGTTTTTT. Protein: CSVRDRRNTGELFF.

The CDR3 region has the DNA TGTGCCAGCAGTTTCTCAGGGGAAGGCCCGTCCTACGAGCAGTACTTC. It codes for CASSFSGEGPSYEQYF. The chain joins TRBV27 to TRBJ2-7; perhaps TRBD1 as D (6 bases). Trimming left V 3 bases short and J 1 base short, with 16 bases between. CDR3 size: 16 residues. The germline CDR1 and CDR2 sequences are MNHEY and SMNVEV (reference sequence).

The V gene is TRBV5-4, the J gene TRBJ1-2; the match to TRBD1 covers 8 bases. Germline loops: CDR1 SGHNT, CDR2 YYREEE (reference sequence). There are 15 residues in the CDR3. The J segment lost 0 bases and the V segment lost 4 bases, leaving 5 bases of the junction unmatched. The CDR3 region is CASSVGQGANYGYTF. The CDR3 nucleotides are TGTGCCAGCAGCGTCGGACAGGGCGCTAACTATGGCTACACCTTC.

V usage is TRBV9 and J usage is TRBJ2-1; 12 positions match TRBD2. Germline V gene lookup returns CDR1 SGDLS and CDR2 YYNGEE. CDR3 length equals 15 residues. J gave up 6 bases and V 4 bases, and 5 bases lay outside the gene matches. The CDR3 region has the DNA TGTGCCAGCAGCCGTAGGACTAGCGGGACCAATGAGCAGTTCTTC. Amino acid sequence: CASSRRTSGTNEQFF.

The CDR3 sequence: CASSKLTNTGELFF. DNA for the CDR3: TGTGCCAGCAGTAAGTTGACAAACACCGGGGAGCTGTTTTTT. The V call is TRBV6-2 or TRBV6-3, the J call TRBJ2-2; D unresolved. This CDR3 spans 14 amino acids. With 5 bases removed from V and 2 bases from J, the gap between germline ends came to 9 bases. Per the germline V gene, CDR1 is MNHEY and CDR2 is SVGEGT.

This clone appeared a few times. J is TRBJ1-6 and V is TRBV27, with D possibly TRBD1 on 5 matching bases. The CDR3 has 17 amino acids. Germline CDR1 reads MNHEY; CDR2 reads SMNVEV (reference sequence). The V end lost 7 bases, the J end lost 0 bases, and 16 bases lay between the germline ends. The CDR3 loop is CASTIDRRSSYNSPLHF. The CDR3 nucleotides read TGTGCCAGCACCATCGACAGACGGAGCTCCTATAATTCACCCCTCCACTTT.

In its sample, this clone was seen once. Other DNA sequences within the sample encode an identical CDR3. The chain combines TRBV6-2 or TRBV6-3 with TRBJ2-7; TRBD2 is a possible D gene (6 bases). Trimming shortened V by 2 bases and J by 0 bases, and 11 bases separated the two germline ends. Germline V lookup: CDR1 MNHEY, CDR2 SVGEGT. This CDR3 contains 15 residues. CDR3 DNA sequence: TGTGCCAGCAGTTACGGGGCGGGAAGCTCCTACGAGCAGTACTTC. This sequence encodes CASSYGAGSSYEQYF.

The chain joins TRBV9 to TRBJ1-1, with a weak D call TRBD1 (5 bases). V gave up 0 bases and J gave up 3 bases, with 12 bases separating them. CDR3 length: 15 amino acids. Looked up from germline, CDR1 is SGDLS and CDR2 is YYNGEE. The CDR3 sequence: CASSVDPGGDTEAFF. The CDR3 nucleotides read TGTGCCAGCAGCGTAGACCCGGGGGGGGACACTGAAGCTTTCTTT. Variable domain in full (rest from reference TRBV9 and TRBJ1-1): DSGVTQTPKHLITATGQRVTLRCSPRSGDLSVYWYQQSLDQGLQFLIQYYNGEERAKGNILERFSAQQFPDLHSELNLSSLELGDSALYFCASSVDPGGDTEAFFGQGTRLTVV.

The CDR3 here is CASSLAPGGALSEQYF. The CDR3 DNA reads TGTGCCAGCAGCTTAGCGCCGGGGGGGGCCCTTTCGGAGCAGTACTTC. The J gene is TRBJ2-7, the V gene TRBV7-2, with 8 bases that match TRBD2. The trim removed 0 bases at V and 7 bases at J, leaving 11 bases unmatched. Germline values: CDR1 SGHTA, CDR2 FQGNSA. This CDR3 region has 16 residues.

This sequence joins TRBV2 and TRBJ2-5, with 7 bases identical to TRBD1. This CDR3 has 14 amino acids. The trim removed 4 bases at V and 1 base at J, leaving 3 bases unmatched. CDR1 is SNHLY, CDR2 FYNNEI, per germline. CDR3 in amino acids: CASSGGQFQETQYF. CDR3 DNA sequence: TGTGCCAGCAGTGGGGGACAGTTCCAAGAGACCCAGTACTTC. Full variable domain (missing parts from reference TRBV2 and TRBJ2-5): EPEVTQTPSHQVTQMGQEVILRCVPISNHLYFYWYRQILGQKVEFLVSFYNNEISEKSEIFDDQFSVERPDGSNFTLKIRSTKLEDSAMYFCASSGGQFQETQYFGPGTRLLVL.

The count of this clone is one. V usage is TRBV7-8 and J usage is TRBJ2-7, with D possibly TRBD2 on 6 matching bases. The CDR3 has 14 residues. Germline CDR1 is SGHVS and CDR2 is FQNEAQ. The ends were cut back, 5 bases at V and 2 bases at J, with 13 bases in the middle. The CDR3 sequence is CASSGLSGTYEQYF. CDR3 in DNA: TGTGCCAGCAGCGGACTTAGCGGAACCTACGAGCAGTACTTC. The full variable domain, in which reference TRBV7-8 and TRBJ2-7 provide the parts outside the CDR3, is GAGVSQSPRYKVAKRGQDVALRCDPISGHVSLFWYQQALGQGPEFLTYFQNEAQLDKSGLPSDRFFAERPEGSVSTLKIQRTQQEDSAVYLCASSGLSGTYEQYFGPGTRLTVT.